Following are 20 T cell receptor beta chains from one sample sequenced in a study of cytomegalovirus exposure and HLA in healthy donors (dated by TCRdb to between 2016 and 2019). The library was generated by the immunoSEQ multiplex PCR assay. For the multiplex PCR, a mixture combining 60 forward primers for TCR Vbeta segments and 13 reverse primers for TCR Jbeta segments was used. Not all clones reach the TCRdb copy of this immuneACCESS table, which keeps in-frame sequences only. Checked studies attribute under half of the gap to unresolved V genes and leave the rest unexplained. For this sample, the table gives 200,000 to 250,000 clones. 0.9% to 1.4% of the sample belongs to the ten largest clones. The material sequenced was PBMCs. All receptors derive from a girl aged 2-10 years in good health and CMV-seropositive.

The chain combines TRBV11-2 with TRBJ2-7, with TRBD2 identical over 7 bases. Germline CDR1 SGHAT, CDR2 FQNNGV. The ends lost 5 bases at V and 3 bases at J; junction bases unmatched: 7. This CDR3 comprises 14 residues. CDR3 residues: CASSPTSSYYEQYF. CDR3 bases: TGTGCCAGCAGCCCGACTAGCAGTTACTACGAGCAGTACTTC.

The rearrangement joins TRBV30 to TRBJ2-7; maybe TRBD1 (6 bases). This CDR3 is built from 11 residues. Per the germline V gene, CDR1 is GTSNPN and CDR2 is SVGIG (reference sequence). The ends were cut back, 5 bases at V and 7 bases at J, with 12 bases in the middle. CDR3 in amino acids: CAWDYTGEQYF. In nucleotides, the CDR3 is TGTGCCTGGGACTATACAGGGGAGCAGTACTTC. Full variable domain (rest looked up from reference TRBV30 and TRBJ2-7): SQTIHQWPATLVQPVGSPLSLECTVEGTSNPNLYWYRQAAGRGLQLLFYSVGIGQISSEVPQNLSASRPQDRQFILSSKKLLLSDSGFYLCAWDYTGEQYFGPGTRLTVT.

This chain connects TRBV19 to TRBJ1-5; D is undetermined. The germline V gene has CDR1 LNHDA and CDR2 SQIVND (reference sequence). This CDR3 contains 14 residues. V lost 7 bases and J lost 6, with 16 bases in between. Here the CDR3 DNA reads TGTGCCAGTACTTCGTTACAGTTGCTTCAGCCCCAGCATTTT. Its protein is CASTSLQLLQPQHF.

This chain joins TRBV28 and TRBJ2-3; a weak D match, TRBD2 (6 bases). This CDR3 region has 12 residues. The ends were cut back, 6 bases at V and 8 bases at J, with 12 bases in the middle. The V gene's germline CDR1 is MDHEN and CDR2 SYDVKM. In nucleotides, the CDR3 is TGTGCCAGCAGCTCTAAGGAGGGTACGCAGTATTTT. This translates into CASSSKEGTQYF.

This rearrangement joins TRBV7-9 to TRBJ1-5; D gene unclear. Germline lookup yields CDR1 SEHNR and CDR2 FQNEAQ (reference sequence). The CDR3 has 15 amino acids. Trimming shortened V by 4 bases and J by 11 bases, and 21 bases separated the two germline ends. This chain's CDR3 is CASSSERNGFSAQHF. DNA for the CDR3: TGTGCCAGCAGCTCCGAGCGCAACGGGTTTTCAGCCCAGCATTTT.

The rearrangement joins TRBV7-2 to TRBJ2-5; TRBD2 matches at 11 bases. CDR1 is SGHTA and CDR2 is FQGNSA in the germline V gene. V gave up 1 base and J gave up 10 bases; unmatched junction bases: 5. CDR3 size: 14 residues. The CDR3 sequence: CASSLGGTSGGQYF. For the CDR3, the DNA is TGTGCCAGCAGCTTAGGCGGGACTAGCGGCGGCCAGTACTTC.

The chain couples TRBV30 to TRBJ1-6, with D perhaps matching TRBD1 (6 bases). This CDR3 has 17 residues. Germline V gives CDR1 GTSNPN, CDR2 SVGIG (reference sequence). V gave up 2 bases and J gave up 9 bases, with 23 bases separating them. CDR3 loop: CAWSSGQGPFATSPLHF. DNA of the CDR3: TGTGCCTGGAGTTCGGGGCAGGGGCCCTTCGCAACTTCACCCCTCCACTTT. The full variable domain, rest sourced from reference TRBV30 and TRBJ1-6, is SQTIHQWPATLVQPVGSPLSLECTVEGTSNPNLYWYRQAAGRGLQLLFYSVGIGQISSEVPQNLSASRPQDRQFILSSKKLLLSDSGFYLCAWSSGQGPFATSPLHFGNGTRLTVT.

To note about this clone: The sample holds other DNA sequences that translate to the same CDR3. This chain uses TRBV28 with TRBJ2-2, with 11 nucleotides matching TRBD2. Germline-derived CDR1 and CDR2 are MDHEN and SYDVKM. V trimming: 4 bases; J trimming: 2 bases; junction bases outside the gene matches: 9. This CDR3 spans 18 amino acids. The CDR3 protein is CASSSLLTSGGNTGELFF. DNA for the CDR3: TGTGCCAGCAGTTCCCTCCTCACTAGCGGGGGTAACACCGGGGAGCTGTTTTTT.

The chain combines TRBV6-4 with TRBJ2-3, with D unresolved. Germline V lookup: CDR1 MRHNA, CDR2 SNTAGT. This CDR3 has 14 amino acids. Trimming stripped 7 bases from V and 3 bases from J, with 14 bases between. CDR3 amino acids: CASTGSPPTDTQYF. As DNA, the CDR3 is TGTGCCAGCACAGGTTCCCCCCCGACAGATACGCAGTATTTT.

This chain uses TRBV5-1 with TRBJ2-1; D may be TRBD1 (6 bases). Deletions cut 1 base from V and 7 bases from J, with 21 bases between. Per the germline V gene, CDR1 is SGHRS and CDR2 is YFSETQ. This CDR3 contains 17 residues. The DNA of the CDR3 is TGCGCCAGCAGCTTGACCACAGGGTTGCTTGGGTCGAATGAGCAGTTCTTC. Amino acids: CASSLTTGLLGSNEQFF. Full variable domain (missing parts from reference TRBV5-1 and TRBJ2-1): KAGVTQTPRYLIKTRGQQVTLSCSPISGHRSVSWYQQTPGQGLQFLFEYFSETQRNKGNFPGRFSGRQFSNSRSEMNVSTLELGDSALYLCASSLTTGLLGSNEQFFGPGTRLTVL.

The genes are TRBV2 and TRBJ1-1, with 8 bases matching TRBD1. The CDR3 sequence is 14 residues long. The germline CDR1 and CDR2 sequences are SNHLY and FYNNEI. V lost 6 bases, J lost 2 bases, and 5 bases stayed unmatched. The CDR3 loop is CASSEQGVNTEAFF. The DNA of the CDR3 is TGTGCCAGCAGCGAACAGGGGGTCAACACTGAAGCTTTCTTT.

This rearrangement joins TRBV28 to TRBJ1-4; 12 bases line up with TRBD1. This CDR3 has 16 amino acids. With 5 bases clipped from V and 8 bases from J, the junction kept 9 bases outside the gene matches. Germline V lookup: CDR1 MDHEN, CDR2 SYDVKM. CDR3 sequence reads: CASSLTGTGGREKLFF. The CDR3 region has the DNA TGTGCCAGCAGTCTAACCGGGACAGGGGGCCGAGAAAAACTGTTTTTT.

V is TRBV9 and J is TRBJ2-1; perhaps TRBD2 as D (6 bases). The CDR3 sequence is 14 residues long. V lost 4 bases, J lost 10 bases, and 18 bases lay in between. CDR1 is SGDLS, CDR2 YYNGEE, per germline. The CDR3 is CASSLGTPEGEQFF. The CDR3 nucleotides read TGTGCCAGCAGCCTCGGGACTCCAGAGGGGGAGCAGTTCTTC.

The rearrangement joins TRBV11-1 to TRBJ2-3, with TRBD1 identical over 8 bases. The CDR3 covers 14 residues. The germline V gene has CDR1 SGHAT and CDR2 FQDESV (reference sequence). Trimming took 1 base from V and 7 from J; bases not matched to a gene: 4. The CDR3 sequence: CASSLGQGMYTQYF. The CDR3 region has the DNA TGTGCCAGCAGCTTAGGACAGGGGATGTATACGCAGTATTTT.

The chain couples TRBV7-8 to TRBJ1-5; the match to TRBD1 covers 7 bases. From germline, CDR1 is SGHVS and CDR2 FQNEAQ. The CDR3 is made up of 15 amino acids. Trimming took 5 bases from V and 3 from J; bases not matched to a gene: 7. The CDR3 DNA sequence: TGTGCCAGCAGCGTGAGACAGGGTCTCAATCAGCCCCAGCATTTT. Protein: CASSVRQGLNQPQHF.

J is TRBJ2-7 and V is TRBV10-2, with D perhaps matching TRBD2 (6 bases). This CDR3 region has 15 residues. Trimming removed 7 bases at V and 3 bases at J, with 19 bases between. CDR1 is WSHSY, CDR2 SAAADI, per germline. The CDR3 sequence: CASTSPGDSFYEQYF. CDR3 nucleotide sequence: TGCGCCAGCACCTCCCCTGGGGACTCTTTCTACGAGCAGTACTTC.

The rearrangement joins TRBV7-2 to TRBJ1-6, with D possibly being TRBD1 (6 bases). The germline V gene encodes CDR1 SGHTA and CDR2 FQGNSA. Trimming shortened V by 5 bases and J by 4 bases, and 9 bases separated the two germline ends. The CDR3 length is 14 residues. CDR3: CASSPDSYNSPLHF. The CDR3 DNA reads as TGTGCCAGCAGCCCGGACAGTTATAATTCACCCCTCCACTTT.

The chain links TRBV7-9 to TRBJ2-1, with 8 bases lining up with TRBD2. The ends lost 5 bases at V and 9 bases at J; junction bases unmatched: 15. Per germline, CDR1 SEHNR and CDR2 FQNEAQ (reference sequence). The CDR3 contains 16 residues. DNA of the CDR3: TGTGCCAGCAGCCTCTTGGGGCGGGAGGTCGGTGTTGAGCAGTTCTTC. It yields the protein CASSLLGREVGVEQFF.

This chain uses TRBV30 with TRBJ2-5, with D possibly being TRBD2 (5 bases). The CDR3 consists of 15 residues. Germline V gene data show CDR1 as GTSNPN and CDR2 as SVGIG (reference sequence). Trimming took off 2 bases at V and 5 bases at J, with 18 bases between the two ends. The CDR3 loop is CAWSPLVGDSETQYF. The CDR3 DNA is TGTGCCTGGAGTCCCCTAGTCGGGGATTCGGAGACCCAGTACTTC.

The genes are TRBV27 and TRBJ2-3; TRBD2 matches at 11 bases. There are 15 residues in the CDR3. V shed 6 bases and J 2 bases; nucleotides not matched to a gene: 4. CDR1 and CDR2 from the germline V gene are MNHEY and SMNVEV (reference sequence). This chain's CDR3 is CASREGLADTDTQYF. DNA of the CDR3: TGTGCCAGCAGGGAGGGACTAGCGGACACAGATACGCAGTATTTT.